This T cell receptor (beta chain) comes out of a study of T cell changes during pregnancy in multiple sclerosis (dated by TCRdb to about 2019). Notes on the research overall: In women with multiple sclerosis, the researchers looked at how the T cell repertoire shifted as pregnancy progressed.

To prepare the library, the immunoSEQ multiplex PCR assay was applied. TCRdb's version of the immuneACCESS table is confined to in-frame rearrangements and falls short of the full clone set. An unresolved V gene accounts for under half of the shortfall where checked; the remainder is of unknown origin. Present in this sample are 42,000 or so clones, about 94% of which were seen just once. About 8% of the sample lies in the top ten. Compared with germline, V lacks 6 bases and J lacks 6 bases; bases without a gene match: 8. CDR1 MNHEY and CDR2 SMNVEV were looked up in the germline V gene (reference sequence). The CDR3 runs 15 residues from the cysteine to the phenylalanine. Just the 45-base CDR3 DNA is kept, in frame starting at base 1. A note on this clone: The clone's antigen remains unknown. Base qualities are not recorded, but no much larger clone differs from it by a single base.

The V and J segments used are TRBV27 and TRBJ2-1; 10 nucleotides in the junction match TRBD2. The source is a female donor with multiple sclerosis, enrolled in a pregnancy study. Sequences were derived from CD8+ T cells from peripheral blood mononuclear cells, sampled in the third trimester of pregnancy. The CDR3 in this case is CASSLVAGGRNEQFF. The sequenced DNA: TGTGCCAGCAGCCTCGTAGCGGGAGGCCGCAATGAGCAGTTCTTC.